This T cell receptor (beta chain) derives from a study of blood T cell repertoires in COVID-19. Study as a whole: Specimens from acute and convalescent COVID-19 originated in the United States, Italy and Spain. T cells, B-cell-depleted T cells, or PBMCs supplied cDNA or gDNA.

Authors' processing steps: Amplification with reference gene primers provided the estimates of nucleated cell counts. Assay used: immunoSEQ multiplex PCR; TCRdb lists only in-frame clones, some missing. That table supplies the V and J calls and clone size; D and trimming were determined from the DNA. Here the sample spans around 200,000 clones, about nine tenths being singletons. After removal of 1 base from V and 8 bases from J, the junction contained 19 bases not matched to a gene. CDR1 and CDR2 from the germline V gene are SGHRS and YFSETQ. The CDR3 is made up of 19 amino acids. This chain joins TRBV5-1 and TRBJ2-1; 9 bases map to TRBD1. The source material was peripheral blood. This receptor was taken from a man aged 35 to 55 with acute or convalescent COVID-19. The CDR3 nucleotides read TGCGCCAGCAGCTTGAACCCGGGACAGGGTAGCGTTAAGTACGATGAGCAGTTCTTC. It codes for CASSLNPGQGSVKYDEQFF.